The entry below describes one T cell receptor (beta chain). Its antigen is unknown. Both 60 Vbeta primers and 13 Jbeta primers went into the PCR. Here immunoSEQ multiplex PCR was the method, and the copy in TCRdb shows in-frame clones only, minus some. The sample shows over 200,000 clones, about 77% of them seen only once. The entry originates in a study of cytomegalovirus exposure and HLA in healthy donors. V was clipped by 5 bases and J by 3 bases; unmatched bases: 8. The CDR3 consists of 16 residues. Germline V gene lookup returns CDR1 SEHNR and CDR2 FQNEAQ (reference sequence). Study-level points and caveats: There were some V segments, including TRBV6-2 and TRBV6-3, excluded as indistinguishable. It was about 150 TCR beta chains that were listed as cytomegalovirus-associated.

Sequencing input: PBMCs. The rearrangement joins TRBV7-9 to TRBJ2-3, with 10 bases lining up with TRBD1. The TCR was taken from a woman between 25 and 40 years old in good health and CMV-seronegative. The CDR3 sequence is CASSIPGQGMTDTQYF. DNA of the CDR3: TGTGCCAGCAGCATCCCGGGACAGGGGATGACAGATACGCAGTATTTT.